This TCR beta chain stems from a study of tumor-infiltrating lymphocytes in primary liver carcinoma. Study-level information: Tumors were staged T1-T3 N0M0 and measured about 4.2 to 10 cm across.

From roughly 20-30 mg of unsorted bulk tissue, DNA and RNA were co-extracted together. Constant-region priming of 500 ng total RNA yielded TCR beta cDNA. For TCR beta, libraries were produced by three nested multiplex PCR rounds using slightly modified ARM-PCR. The first two PCR rounds used TRBV1-TRBV30 primers with a Cbeta primer, 9 to 10 cycles each. From the multiplex PCR reads, TCRdb called clonotypes with MiXCR, one entry per CDR3 protein. This table has roughly 49,000 distinct CDR3 sequences, around 64% appearing once. The J segment lost 4 bases and the V segment lost 8 bases, leaving 6 bases of the junction unmatched. The CDR3 consists of 13 residues. Germline V gene sequence: CDR1 SQVTM, CDR2 ANQGSEA.

This rearrangement joins TRBV29-1 to TRBJ1-4; TRBD1 matches 8 bases. This clonotype was sampled from a man aged 40-55 years with primary liver carcinoma and hepatitis B virus infection. Sequences were obtained from liver tumor tissue from sampling region 5. Stated subset: tumor region T5, tumor centre. The CDR3 reads CSTGQGSNEKLFF. Written as DNA, the CDR3 is TGCAGCACCGGACAGGGTAGTAATGAAAAACTGTTTTTT.